The rows below give T cell receptor beta chains drawn from one sample of a study of graft-versus-host responses after intestinal transplantation. Their antigens are not known. Assay used: immunoSEQ multiplex PCR; TCRdb lists only in-frame clones, some missing. The profile covers 100,000 or so clones, with just over 90% appearing a single time and roughly 2% taken by the ten largest. Sequences were derived from unstimulated CD8+ T cells sorted from spleen or lymph node cells, sampled before intestinal transplant. The receptors derive from a human donor who received an intestinal transplant. The CDR3 runs from the conserved cysteine through the conserved F or W. The D gene is left open where the match is weak.

>TRBJ2-7|TRBD2|TRBV30
CAWSVAPWWEGLEQYF
>TRBJ1-6|TRBD1|TRBV27
CASSPGTGTSPLHF
>TRBJ2-1|.|TRBV7-9
CASSFFGGRSNEQFF
>TRBJ2-1|TRBD1|TRBV9
CASSASGTGNHEQFF
>TRBJ1-2|.|TRBV4-1
CASSQGRGYTF
>TRBJ1-2|.|TRBV13
CASSSRGGGGYTF
>TRBJ2-7|.|TRBV29-1
CSVEEDRSYEQYF
>TRBJ2-7|.|TRBV27
CASSLKGVYYEQYF
>TRBJ1-1|.|TRBV4-3
CASSHEAGLNTEAFF
>TRBJ2-7|.|TRBV6-5
CASSYSRGSEQYF
>TRBJ1-2|.|TRBV19
CASSIGQELYGYTF
>TRBJ1-2|.|TRBV6-5
CASGGSYGYTF
>TRBJ2-6|.|TRBV12-1
CASSCALLGQSRANVLTF
>TRBJ2-3|TRBD1|TRBV29-1
CSGNPGTGTDTQYF
>TRBJ2-3|.|TRBV27
CASSPDRDTQYF
>TRBJ1-6|.|TRBV10-2
CASSVVRELSPLHF
>TRBJ2-7|TRBD2|TRBV7-2
CASSFSSGGAREQYF
>TRBJ2-5|.|TRBV30
CAGWGRETQYF
>TRBJ2-7|.|TRBV9
CASSVATLGGEQYF
>TRBJ1-4|.|TRBV4-3
CASSLGRGNEKLFF
>TRBJ1-1|.|TRBV19
CASSTNMNTEAFF
>TRBJ2-7|.|TRBV5-6
CASSLRSEQYF
>TRBJ2-3|TRBD1|TRBV7-2
CASSLKGAEVIDTQYF
>TRBJ2-1|.|TRBV30
CAWRDTEDNEQFF
>TRBJ2-7|TRBD2|TRBV15
CATSRDRTSGGYEQYF
>TRBJ1-6|.|TRBV4-1
CASSQDPVGHSPLHF
>TRBJ1-6|.|TRBV10-2
CASSESPAGNSPLHF
>TRBJ2-5|TRBD2|TRBV19
CASSMTSGGFGETQYF
>TRBJ1-1|TRBD1|TRBV7-9
CASTSQGAAEAFF
>TRBJ2-7|.|TRBV18
CASSSLVSGEQYF
>TRBJ1-5|.|TRBV19
CASSIGPTNQPQHF
>TRBJ1-6|.|TRBV27
CASRDIGSPLHF
>TRBJ2-3|.|TRBV2
CASTGNLELSTDTQYF
>TRBJ2-7|TRBD1|TRBV29-1
CSVSKTGESRLESYEQYF
>TRBJ1-2|.|TRBV7-9
CASSFRGYGYTF
>TRBJ2-2|TRBD2|TRBV29-1
CSVRLAYTGELFF
>TRBJ2-7|.|TRBV4-3
CASSQEWEGDYEQYF
>TRBJ1-1|.|TRBV5-1
CASSLGSGRFTEAFF
>TRBJ1-4|TRBD1|TRBV5-4
CASSAGQGGEKLFF
>TRBJ2-7|.|TRBV6-6
CASSYFPGAATYEQYF
>TRBJ1-2|.|TRBV27
CASSLSPTVEDGYTF
>TRBJ1-2|.|TRBV29-1
CSVERSWGGYGYTF
>TRBJ2-7|.|TRBV27
CASSFEGGIRSSYEQYF
>TRBJ2-5|TRBD2|TRBV7-2
CASDGGGAAETQYF
>TRBJ1-3|.|TRBV5-3
CARSLWATGNTIYF
>TRBJ2-2|.|TRBV27
CASSLGAGAQGELFF
>TRBJ2-7|.|TRBV5-6
CASSLGYAAYSSYEQYF
>TRBJ2-1|.|TRBV7-2
CASSPELDNPPYNEQFF
>TRBJ1-2|TRBD1|TRBV7-9
CASSLSLQGLGYTF
>TRBJ2-3|TRBD2|TRBV7-6
CASSSAGGPWDTQYF
>TRBJ1-1|TRBD1|TRBV4-3
CASSQASGQVEAFF
>TRBJ2-7|TRBD1|TRBV6-6
CASSPGTAYEQYF